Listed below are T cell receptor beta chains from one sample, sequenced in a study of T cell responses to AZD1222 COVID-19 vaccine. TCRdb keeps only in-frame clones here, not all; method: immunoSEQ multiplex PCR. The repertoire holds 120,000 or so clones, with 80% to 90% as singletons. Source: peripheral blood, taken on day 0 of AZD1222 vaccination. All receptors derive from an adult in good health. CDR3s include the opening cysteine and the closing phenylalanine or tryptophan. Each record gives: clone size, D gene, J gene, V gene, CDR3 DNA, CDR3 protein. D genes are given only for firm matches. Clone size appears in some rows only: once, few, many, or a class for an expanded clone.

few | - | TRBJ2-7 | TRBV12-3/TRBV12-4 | TGTGCCAGCAGCCTCCGGGATCCCTACGAGCAGTACTTC | CASSLRDPYEQYF
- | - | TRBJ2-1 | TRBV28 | TGTGCCAGCAGTTTACCCCTACGTGAGCAGTTCTTC | CASSLPLREQFF
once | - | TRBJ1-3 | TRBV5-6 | TGTGCCAGCAGCTTAAGGGGAGGAGGAAACACCATATATTTT | CASSLRGGGNTIYF
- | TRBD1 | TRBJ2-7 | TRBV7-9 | TGTGCCAGCAGCCGGACAGGGAGCTCCTACGAGCAGTACTTC | CASSRTGSSYEQYF
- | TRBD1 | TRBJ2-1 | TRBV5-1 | TGCGCCAGCAGCGTAACAGGGGACGAGCAGTTCTTC | CASSVTGDEQFF
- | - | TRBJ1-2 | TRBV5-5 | TGTGCCAGCAGCCCGCTGCAGGGAAACTATGGCTACACCTTC | CASSPLQGNYGYTF
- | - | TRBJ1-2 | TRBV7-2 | TGTGCCAGCAGCTTTCAGGTTAACTATGGCTACACCTTC | CASSFQVNYGYTF
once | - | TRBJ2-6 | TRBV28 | TGTGCCAGCAGGGGCTCTGGGGCCAACGTCCTGACTTTC | CASRGSGANVLTF
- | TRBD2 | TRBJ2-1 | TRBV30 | TGTGCCGGGACTAGCGGGGGGTCGGATGAGCAGTTCTTC | CAGTSGGSDEQFF
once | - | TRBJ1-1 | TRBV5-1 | TGCGCCAGCAGCTTGAGCCCCATCCCAGGCACTGAAGCTTTCTTT | CASSLSPIPGTEAFF
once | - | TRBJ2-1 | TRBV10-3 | TGTGCCATCAGTGAGGGCCGGGGGAGAGGGATTAATGAGCAGTTCTTC | CAISEGRGRGINEQFF
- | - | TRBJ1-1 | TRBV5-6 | TGTGCCAGCAGCTTTGACCCAGGAGGGGCTGAAGCTTTCTTT | CASSFDPGGAEAFF
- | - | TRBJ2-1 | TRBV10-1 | TGCGCCAGCAGTGAGTCGACTGGCGACCGGGCCCTCGCGCAGTTCTTC | CASSESTGDRALAQFF
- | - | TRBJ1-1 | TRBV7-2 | TGTGCCAGCAGCTTCAACCAGGGAGGGGGGTACACTGAAGCTTTCTTT | CASSFNQGGGYTEAFF
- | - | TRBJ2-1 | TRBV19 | TGTGCCAGTAGTATAGGAGGGTATGAGCAGTTCTTC | CASSIGGYEQFF
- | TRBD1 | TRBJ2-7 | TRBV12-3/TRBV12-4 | TGTGCCAGCACGACAGGGGGCTACCACGAGCAGTACTTC | CASTTGGYHEQYF
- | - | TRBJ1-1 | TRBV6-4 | TGTGCCAGCAGTCAGACCTGGGGGGGCACTGAAGCTTTCTTT | CASSQTWGGTEAFF
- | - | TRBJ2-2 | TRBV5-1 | TGCGCCAGCAGCTTGGTGGGGCCCTCCACCGGGGAGCTGTTTTTT | CASSLVGPSTGELFF
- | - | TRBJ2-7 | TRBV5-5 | TGTGCCAGCACCGATGACCTCACGGTTAGCTCCTACGAGCAGTACTTC | CASTDDLTVSSYEQYF
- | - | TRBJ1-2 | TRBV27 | TGTGCCAGCAGCTTACAGGCAGGGACCTATGGCTACACCTTC | CASSLQAGTYGYTF
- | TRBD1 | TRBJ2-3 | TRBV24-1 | TGTGCCACCAAGGCGCGTGGGGACAGTGCCTCAGATACGCAGTATTTT | CATKARGDSASDTQYF
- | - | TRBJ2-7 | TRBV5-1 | TGCGCCAGCAGCTTAACAGGGCTATCGAGGTACGAGCAGTACTTC | CASSLTGLSRYEQYF
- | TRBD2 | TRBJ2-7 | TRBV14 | TGTGCCAGCAGCCAAGTTGGGACTAGCGCCTCCTACGAGCAGTACTTC | CASSQVGTSASYEQYF
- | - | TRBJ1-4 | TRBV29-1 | TGCAGCGTGAGGGACCTACAGGGAGAAAAACTGTTTTTT | CSVRDLQGEKLFF
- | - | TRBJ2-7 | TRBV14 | TGTGCCAGCAGCCAAGGTCGCGAGCAGTACTTC | CASSQGREQYF
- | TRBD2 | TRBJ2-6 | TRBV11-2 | TGTGCCAGCAGCTTGGACTCTAGCGGGAGGAGGACTGGGGCCAACGTCCTGACTTTC | CASSLDSSGRRTGANVLTF
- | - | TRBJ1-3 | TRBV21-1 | TGTGCCAGCAGCAAACCCCAGGGTCTGGACTCTGGAAACACCATATATTTT | CASSKPQGLDSGNTIYF
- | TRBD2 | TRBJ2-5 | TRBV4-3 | TGCGCCAGCAGCCAATTAGCGGGGCAAGAGACCCAGTACTTC | CASSQLAGQETQYF
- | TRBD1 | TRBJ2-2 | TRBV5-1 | TGCGCCAGCAGCTTGGGGTCAGGGGGTCCCGGGGAGCTGTTTTTT | CASSLGSGGPGELFF
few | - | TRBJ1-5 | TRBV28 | TGTGCCAGCAGTTCACGGGACAAGCCCCAGCATTTT | CASSSRDKPQHF
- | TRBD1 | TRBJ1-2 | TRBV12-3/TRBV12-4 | TGTGCCAGCAAATTGACAGGGGAGTATGGCTACACCTTC | CASKLTGEYGYTF
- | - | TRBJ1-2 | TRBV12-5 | TGTGCTAGTGCTCAAGGGGGTCGTAACTATGGCTACACCTTC | CASAQGGRNYGYTF
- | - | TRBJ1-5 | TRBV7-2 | TGTGCCAGCAGCTTTAGGGGGAATCAGCCCCAGCATTTT | CASSFRGNQPQHF
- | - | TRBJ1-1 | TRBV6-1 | TGTGCCAGCAGTGAAGCAGTTGGAGTGACTGAAGCTTTCTTT | CASSEAVGVTEAFF
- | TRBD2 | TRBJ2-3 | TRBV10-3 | TGTGCCATCATCCGACAAACCGGACTAGCGGGGCCCACAGATACGCAGTATTTT | CAIIRQTGLAGPTDTQYF
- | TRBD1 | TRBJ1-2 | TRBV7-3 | TGTGCCAGCAGCTCTCTGACAGGGTCTGGCTACACCTTC | CASSSLTGSGYTF
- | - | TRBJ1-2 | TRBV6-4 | TGTGCCAGCAAGGGTAACGAGCGGGGCTACACCTTC | CASKGNERGYTF
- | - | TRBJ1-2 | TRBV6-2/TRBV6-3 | TGTGCCAGCAGCCGCCGAATGGCAGGAGACACGAACTATGGCTACACCTTC | CASSRRMAGDTNYGYTF
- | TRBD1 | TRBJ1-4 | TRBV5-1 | TGCGCCAGCAGTCCGACAGGGGCAACTAATGAAAAACTGTTTTTT | CASSPTGATNEKLFF
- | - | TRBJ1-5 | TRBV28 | TGTGCCAGCAGTTCCTCACAGCCCCAGCATTTT | CASSSSQPQHF
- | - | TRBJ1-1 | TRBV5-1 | TGCGCCAGCAGCTTTGGCACTCAGTTCATGAACACTGAAGCTTTCTTT | CASSFGTQFMNTEAFF
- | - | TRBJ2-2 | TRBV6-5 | TGTGCCAGCAGGCTGAGCACCGGGGAGCTGTTTTTT | CASRLSTGELFF
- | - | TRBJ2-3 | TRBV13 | TGTGCCAGCAGCTTCCCTCTGCTGGGGGGATACACAGATACGCAGTATTTT | CASSFPLLGGYTDTQYF
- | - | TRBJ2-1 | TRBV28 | TGTGCCAGCAGACCTCGTAAAGGGGTCAATGAGCAGTTCTTC | CASRPRKGVNEQFF